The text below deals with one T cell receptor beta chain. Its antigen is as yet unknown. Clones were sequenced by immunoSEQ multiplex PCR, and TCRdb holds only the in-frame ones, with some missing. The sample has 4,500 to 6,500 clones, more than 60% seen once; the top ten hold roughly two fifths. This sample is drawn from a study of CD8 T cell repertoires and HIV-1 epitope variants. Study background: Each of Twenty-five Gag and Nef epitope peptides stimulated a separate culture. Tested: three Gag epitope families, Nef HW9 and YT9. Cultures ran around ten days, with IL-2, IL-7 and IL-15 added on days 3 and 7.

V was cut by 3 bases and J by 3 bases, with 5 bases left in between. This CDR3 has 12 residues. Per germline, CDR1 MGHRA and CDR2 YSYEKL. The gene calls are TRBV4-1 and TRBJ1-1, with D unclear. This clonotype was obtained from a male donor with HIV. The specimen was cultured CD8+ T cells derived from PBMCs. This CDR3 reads CASSHLYTEAFF. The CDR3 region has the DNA TGCGCCAGCAGCCATCTTTACACTGAAGCTTTCTTT.